This T cell receptor (beta chain) was recorded in a study of beta chain features in type 1 diabetes. Study in general: Examined across all samples were approximately 99 million sorted cells.

Germline V gene lookup returns CDR1 SGHRS and CDR2 YFSETQ. This CDR3 is 15 amino acids long. V lost 4 bases, J lost 3 bases, and 8 bases stayed unmatched. cDNA synthesis used the whole RNA isolate, giving expressed TCRB sequences. The assay was immunoSEQ multiplex PCR, and TCRdb's table has in-frame clones only and misses some. Among approximately 250,000 clones listed, roughly a tenth were seen once. To note about this clone: What it binds is not known.

CD45RO/CCR7/CD25/CD127/CD95/CD27 staining was used to isolate CD4+ naive, central memory, regulatory and stem cell-like memory cells by sorting. Broader study findings: The analysis here could not establish whether HLA type shapes TCRB rearrangement. TCRB CDR3s were moderately but significantly shorter in Type 1 diabetes patients in all four CD4+ subsets.

The chain is built from TRBV5-1 and TRBJ2-3, with 7 positions matching TRBD2. This TCR was sampled from a man aged 25-45 years with type 1 diabetes. Sequenced input: naive CD4+ T cells from blood. The CDR3 region has the DNA TGCGCCAGCAGCCGAGGACTAGAGGGGACAGATACGCAGTATTTT. Encoded protein: CASSRGLEGTDTQYF. Full variable domain (outside the CDR3, taken from reference TRBV5-1 and TRBJ2-3): KAGVTQTPRYLIKTRGQQVTLSCSPISGHRSVSWYQQTPGQGLQFLFEYFSETQRNKGNFPGRFSGRQFSNSRSEMNVSTLELGDSALYLCASSRGLEGTDTQYFGPGTRLTVL.